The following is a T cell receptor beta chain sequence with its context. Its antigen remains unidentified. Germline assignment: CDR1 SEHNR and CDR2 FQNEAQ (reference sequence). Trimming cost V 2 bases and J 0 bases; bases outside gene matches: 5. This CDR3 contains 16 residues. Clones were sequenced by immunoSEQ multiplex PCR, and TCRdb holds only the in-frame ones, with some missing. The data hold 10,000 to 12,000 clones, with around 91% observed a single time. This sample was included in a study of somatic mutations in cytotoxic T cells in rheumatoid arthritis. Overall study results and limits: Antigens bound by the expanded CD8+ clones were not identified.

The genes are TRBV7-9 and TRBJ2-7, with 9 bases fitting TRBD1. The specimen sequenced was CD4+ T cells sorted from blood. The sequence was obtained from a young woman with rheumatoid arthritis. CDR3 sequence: CASSLTPGQGSYEQYF. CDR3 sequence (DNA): TGTGCCAGCAGCTTAACACCGGGACAGGGCTCCTACGAGCAGTACTTC.